This T cell receptor (beta chain) was obtained from a study of shared clonotypes between healthy human individuals. The V end lost 6 bases, the J end lost 2 bases, and 13 bases lay between the germline ends. CDR1 is MNHNY, CDR2 SVGAGI, per germline (reference sequence). The CDR3 consists of 14 residues. Clones were read by immunoSEQ multiplex PCR, and TCRdb kept only the in-frame ones, dropping some. Among hundreds of thousands of clones listed, about 78% were seen once. The V gene is TRBV6-6, the J gene TRBJ1-2, with D possibly matching TRBD1 (5 bases). The receptor comes from a woman aged 25 to 39 in good health. The specimen was memory CD4+ T cells sorted from blood. Noted subset: CD45RA-negative fraction. The CDR3 sequence is CASRPGGVNYGYTF. The CDR3 DNA reads TGTGCCAGCAGGCCGGGGGGAGTCAACTATGGCTACACCTTC.